The 26 T cell receptor beta chains below come from one sample, sequenced in a study of T cell responses to AZD1222 COVID-19 vaccine. This table comes from immunoSEQ multiplex PCR, and its TCRdb copy is limited to in-frame clones, with some not included. The table shows 75,000 to 90,000 clones, with approximately 85% occurring only once. The sample was peripheral blood, taken on day 0 of AZD1222 vaccination. The receptors were sampled from an adult in good health.

J is TRBJ2-5 and V is TRBV9, with 7 bases that match TRBD1. The CDR3 sequence is 18 residues long. CDR1 is SGDLS and CDR2 is YYNGEE in the germline V gene. Trimming at V came to 3 bases and at J to 5 bases, leaving 19 bases not matched to a gene. CDR3 sequence reads: CASSGRGQAKSGRETQYF. CDR3 coding DNA: TGTGCCAGCAGCGGCCGCGGACAGGCGAAGAGTGGACGGGAGACCCAGTACTTC.

This clone was counted only a few times. The chain uses TRBV29-1 and TRBJ2-6; D not resolved. The V gene's germline CDR1 is SQVTM and CDR2 ANQGSEA. V shed 8 bases and J shed 4 bases, with 12 bases lying between them. The CDR3 sequence is 13 residues long. The DNA for the CDR3 is TGCAGCTCCGCCTCGCCCGGGGCCAACGTCCTGACTTTC. Translated, it gives CSSASPGANVLTF.

The chain joins TRBV9 to TRBJ2-7, with D possibly TRBD2 on 6 matching bases. V lost 4 bases and J 3 bases, leaving 11 bases between the germline ends. The germline V gene has CDR1 SGDLS and CDR2 YYNGEE. The CDR3 runs to 13 residues. The CDR3 loop is CASSTGLHYEQYF. CDR3 nucleotide sequence: TGTGCCAGCAGCACGGGACTTCACTACGAGCAGTACTTC.

The rearrangement uses TRBV5-4 and TRBJ2-1; the match to TRBD2 covers 14 bases. The V and J ends lost 5 bases and 9 bases, in that order; junction bases with no gene match: 13. CDR1 and CDR2 from the germline V gene are SGHNT and YYREEE (reference sequence). This CDR3 has 17 amino acids. The CDR3 DNA sequence: TGTGCCAGCAGAAATCCCGGGACTAGCGGGAGTCTCGGTGAGCAGTTCTTC. Protein: CASRNPGTSGSLGEQFF.

This chain uses TRBV12-5 with TRBJ1-1; D unresolved. Trimming took 7 bases from V and 1 from J, leaving 10 bases between them. This CDR3 has 13 amino acids. Germline CDR1 reads LGHNT; CDR2 reads FRNRAP. The CDR3 reads CASASQANTEAFF. Here the CDR3 DNA reads TGTGCTAGTGCTTCCCAGGCGAACACTGAAGCTTTCTTT.

This clone was seen once. V and J are TRBV5-4 and TRBJ2-1; 7 positions match TRBD2. Germline V gene lookup returns CDR1 SGHNT and CDR2 YYREEE (reference sequence). V lost 0 bases to trimming and J lost 9 bases; unmatched junction nucleotides: 9. CDR3 length: 15 residues. The CDR3 loop is CASSLVWRGKGEQFF. CDR3 sequence (DNA): TGTGCCAGCAGCTTGGTCTGGCGGGGGAAGGGTGAGCAGTTCTTC.

The chain employs TRBV5-5 and TRBJ2-7; possible D gene TRBD2, 6 bases. This CDR3 spans 14 amino acids. V was shortened by 4 bases and J by 3 bases, with 14 bases between the two germline ends. Per the germline V gene, CDR1 is SGHKS and CDR2 is YYEKEE (reference sequence). This CDR3 reads CASSPGVRGYEQYF. CDR3 in DNA: TGTGCCAGCAGCCCGGGGGTCCGTGGCTACGAGCAGTACTTC.

The chain has TRBV27 and TRBJ1-6, with no clear D. CDR1 and CDR2 (germline): MNHEY, SMNVEV (reference sequence). The CDR3 loop spans 15 amino acids. V dropped 3 bases and J dropped 3 bases, with 9 bases sitting between them. The chain's CDR3 is CASSFKGNYNSPLHF. CDR3 in DNA: TGTGCCAGCAGTTTTAAAGGGAACTATAATTCACCCCTCCACTTT.

The chain employs TRBV11-2 and TRBJ1-1, with 8 bases matching TRBD1. CDR1 and CDR2 (germline): SGHAT, FQNNGV. The CDR3 length is 16 residues. V was clipped by 4 bases and J by 4 bases; unmatched bases: 11. CDR3: CASSSNLGQGRTEAFF. CDR3 bases: TGTGCCAGCAGCTCGAACCTAGGACAGGGTCGCACTGAAGCTTTCTTT.

V and J are TRBV27 and TRBJ1-2, with unresolved D. This CDR3 region has 14 residues. V was clipped by 4 bases and J by 5 bases, with 14 bases between them. Germline loops: CDR1 MNHEY, CDR2 SMNVEV (reference sequence). The CDR3 protein is CASSSSSPIYGYTF. The CDR3 DNA sequence: TGTGCCAGCAGTTCATCCTCCCCCATATATGGCTACACCTTC.

This sequence joins TRBV27 and TRBJ2-3; TRBD1 matches 9 bases. CDR1 MNHEY and CDR2 SMNVEV come from the germline V gene (reference sequence). The length of the CDR3 is 15 residues. The V segment lost 6 bases and the J segment 3 bases; nucleotides outside the gene matches: 7. The CDR3 protein is CASSPGQGRTDTQYF. CDR3 sequence (DNA): TGTGCCAGCAGCCCGGGACAGGGTAGGACAGATACGCAGTATTTT.

The gene calls are TRBV9 and TRBJ2-1; the match to TRBD1 covers 9 bases. The CDR3 loop spans 16 amino acids. The trim removed 4 bases at V and 8 bases at J, leaving 13 bases unmatched. The V gene's germline CDR1 is SGDLS and CDR2 YYNGEE. CDR3 residues: CASSPRGTGFGDEQFF. The CDR3 DNA is TGTGCCAGCAGCCCTCGGGGGACAGGGTTCGGGGATGAGCAGTTCTTC. Together with reference TRBV9 and TRBJ2-1, the CDR3 gives the full variable domain: DSGVTQTPKHLITATGQRVTLRCSPRSGDLSVYWYQQSLDQGLQFLIQYYNGEERAKGNILERFSAQQFPDLHSELNLSSLELGDSALYFCASSPRGTGFGDEQFFGPGTRLTVL.

This clone was seen more than once but under ten times. V is TRBV24-1 and J is TRBJ2-3; 8 nucleotides line up with TRBD2. The germline V gene has CDR1 KGHDR and CDR2 SFDVKD. The CDR3 runs to 15 residues. Trimming took 3 bases from V and 6 from J; bases not matched to a gene: 7. The CDR3 spells CATSDQGGRFDTQYF. The CDR3 DNA reads as TGTGCCACCAGTGATCAGGGCGGGAGGTTCGATACGCAGTATTTT.

The CDR3 DNA is TGCGCCAGCAGTGACCCCTACACTGGTGAGCAGTACTTC. This codes for CASSDPYTGEQYF. The rearrangement links TRBV10-1 to TRBJ2-7; D uncertain. Trimming pared 3 bases from V and 7 bases from J, leaving 13 bases between. Germline V gene sequence: CDR1 WNHNN, CDR2 SYGVQD (reference sequence). This CDR3 comprises 13 residues.

This chain uses TRBV7-9 with TRBJ1-4; D gene uncertain. V lost 4 bases to trimming and J lost 8 bases, with 17 bases between them. This CDR3 contains 15 residues. From germline, CDR1 is SEHNR and CDR2 FQNEAQ (reference sequence). CDR3 residues: CASSSRRLGREKLFF. The CDR3 nucleotides are TGTGCCAGCAGCTCGAGGAGGCTGGGTCGGGAAAAACTGTTTTTT.

This clone came up once. The V call is TRBV19, the J call TRBJ2-2, with TRBD1 identical over 11 bases. Germline V gives CDR1 LNHDA, CDR2 SQIVND (reference sequence). V shed 2 bases and J 6 bases; nucleotides not matched to a gene: 8. The CDR3 consists of 17 residues. The chain's CDR3 is CASSIPRTGGFAGELFF. The CDR3 DNA follows: TGTGCCAGTAGTATACCACGGACAGGGGGCTTTGCCGGGGAGCTGTTTTTT.

The rearrangement links TRBV7-2 to TRBJ2-7; 10 bases align to TRBD2. This CDR3 contains 15 residues. Trimming cost V 4 bases and J 0 bases; bases outside gene matches: 3. Germline V CDR1 and CDR2: SGHTA, FQGNSA. CDR3 nucleotides: TGTGCCAGCAGCTCCGGGACTAGCGCCTCCTACGAGCAGTACTTC. Residues: CASSSGTSASYEQYF.

This clone was found once. In DNA, the CDR3 is TGTGCCAGCAGCTTAGCCCCGGGACATCCCCAGCCCCAGCATTTT. Encoded protein: CASSLAPGHPQPQHF. The chain is built from TRBV7-8 and TRBJ1-5; D may be TRBD1 (6 bases). Germline-derived CDR1 and CDR2 are SGHVS and FQNEAQ. The length of the CDR3 is 15 residues. Trimming left V 0 bases short and J 7 bases short, with 13 bases between.

The chain couples TRBV28 to TRBJ1-1; the D gene is possibly TRBD1 (5 bases). CDR3 length: 16 residues. Between the trimmed V and J ends, which lost 2 bases and 0 bases, there was a span of 13 bases. Per the germline V gene, CDR1 is MDHEN and CDR2 is SYDVKM. The CDR3 protein is CASSLPRTLMNTEAFF. The CDR3 DNA reads TGTGCCAGCAGTTTACCTAGGACACTCATGAACACTGAAGCTTTCTTT.

V gene TRBV19 combines with J gene TRBJ2-5, with 14 nucleotides matching TRBD2. The trim removed 3 bases at V and 4 bases at J, leaving 7 bases unmatched. The CDR3 is made up of 17 amino acids. Germline assignment: CDR1 LNHDA and CDR2 SQIVND (reference sequence). In DNA form, the CDR3 reads TGTGCCAGTAGTATTTTTCTGGGACTAGCGGGAGTAGAGACCCAGTACTTC. Translation: CASSIFLGLAGVETQYF. Using reference TRBV19 and TRBJ2-5 for the parts outside the CDR3, the full variable domain is DGGITQSPKYLFRKEGQNVTLSCEQNLNHDAMYWYRQDPGQGLRLIYYSQIVNDFQKGDIAEGYSVSREKKESFPLTVTSAQKNPTAFYLCASSIFLGLAGVETQYFGPGTRLLVL.

The J gene is TRBJ2-2, the V gene TRBV19, with a possible D match to TRBD2 (6 bases). There are 15 residues in the CDR3. Germline V gives CDR1 LNHDA, CDR2 SQIVND (reference sequence). V lost 6 bases and J 5 bases, leaving 16 bases between the germline ends. In DNA form, the CDR3 reads TGTGCCAGTAGCCTCCCAGAGCGGGTTACCGGGGAGCTGTTTTTT. Protein sequence: CASSLPERVTGELFF.

The chain is built from TRBV6-2 or TRBV6-3 and TRBJ2-2, with 13 bases that match TRBD2. Unmatched junction bases numbered 4, after V lost 5 bases and J lost 7 bases. The CDR3 has 15 amino acids. Germline V gives CDR1 MNHEY, CDR2 SVGEGT. CDR3 sequence (DNA): TGTGCCAGCAGTCCCAGGACTAGCGGGGGCGGGGAGCTGTTTTTT. Translated, it gives CASSPRTSGGGELFF.

The rearrangement joins TRBV20-1 to TRBJ1-6; TRBD1 matches at 7 bases. Germline assignment: CDR1 DFQATT and CDR2 SNEGSKA (reference sequence). The CDR3 runs to 11 residues. As DNA, the CDR3 is TGCAGCACAGGGGCTAGTTCACCCCTCCACTTT. Encoded protein: CSTGASSPLHF.

The chain is built from TRBV21-1 and TRBJ2-3; the tabulated D call, TRBD2, remains unverified against the DNA. TRBV21-1 is an annotated pseudogene. This CDR3 has 18 residues. CDR3 DNA: TGTGCCAGCAGCAAAGATCCCCGACTAGCGGGAAGCACAGATACGCAGTATTTT. Encoded protein: CASSKDPRLAGSTDTQYF.

V is TRBV4-2 and J is TRBJ2-1, with TRBD2 as a possible D gene (6 bases). Trimming left V 1 base short and J 3 bases short, with 10 bases between. The CDR3 is 15 amino acids. Germline CDR1 is LGHNA and CDR2 is YNFKEQ. CDR3 loop: CASSQAGAVYNEQFF. The DNA of the CDR3 is TGTGCCAGCAGCCAAGCGGGAGCGGTCTACAATGAGCAGTTCTTC.

The chain couples TRBV5-4 to TRBJ2-1; 13 bases line up with TRBD2. The CDR3 sequence is 15 residues long. Germline CDR1 SGHNT, CDR2 YYREEE (reference sequence). V was clipped by 4 bases and J by 9 bases; unmatched bases: 7. CDR3 loop: CASSPRTSGSPEQFF. In nucleotides, the CDR3 is TGTGCCAGCAGCCCTAGGACTAGCGGGAGCCCTGAGCAGTTCTTC.